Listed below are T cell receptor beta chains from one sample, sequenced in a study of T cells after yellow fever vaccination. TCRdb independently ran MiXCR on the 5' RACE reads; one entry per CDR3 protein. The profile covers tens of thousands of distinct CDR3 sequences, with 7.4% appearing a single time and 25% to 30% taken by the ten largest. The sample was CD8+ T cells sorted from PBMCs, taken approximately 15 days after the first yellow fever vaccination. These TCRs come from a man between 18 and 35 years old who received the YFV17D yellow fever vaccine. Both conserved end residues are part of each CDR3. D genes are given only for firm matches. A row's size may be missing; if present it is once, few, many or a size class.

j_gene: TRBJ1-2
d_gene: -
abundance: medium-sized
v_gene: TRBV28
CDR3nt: TGTGCCAGCAGTTTGATCCCCGGTCCGAGTGGCGGCTACACCTTC
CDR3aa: CASSLIPGPSGGYTF

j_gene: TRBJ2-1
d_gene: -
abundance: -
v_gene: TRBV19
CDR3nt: TGTGCCCGTAAGCATGAGCAGTTCTTC
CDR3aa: CARKHEQFF

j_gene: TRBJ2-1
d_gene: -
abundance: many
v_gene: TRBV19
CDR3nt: TGTGCCAGTAGTATAGCTGCGGAGCAGTTCTTC
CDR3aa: CASSIAAEQFF

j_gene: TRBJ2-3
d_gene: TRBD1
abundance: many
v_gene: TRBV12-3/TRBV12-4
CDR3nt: TGTGCCAGCAGTTTAAGTTCTGGGACAGGGACCGCTACAGATACGCAGTATTTT
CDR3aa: CASSLSSGTGTATDTQYF

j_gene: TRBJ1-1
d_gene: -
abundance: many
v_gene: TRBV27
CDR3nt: TGTGCCAGCACCCCCCGGGGGCCGAACACTGAAGCTTTCTTT
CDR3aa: CASTPRGPNTEAFF

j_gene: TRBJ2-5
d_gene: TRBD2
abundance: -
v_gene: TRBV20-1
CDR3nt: TGCAGTGCTAGAGACCAACTAGCGGAGAGGTACCAAGAGACCCAGTACTTC
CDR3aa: CSARDQLAERYQETQYF

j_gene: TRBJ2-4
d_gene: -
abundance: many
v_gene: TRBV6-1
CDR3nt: TGTGCCAGCTCGGACAGTAAAAACATTCAGTACTTC
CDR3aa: CASSDSKNIQYF

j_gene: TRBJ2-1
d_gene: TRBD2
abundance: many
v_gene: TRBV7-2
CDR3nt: TGTGCCAGCAGCTTAGTGCCTAGCGGAACCTACAATGAGCAGTTCTTC
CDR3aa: CASSLVPSGTYNEQFF

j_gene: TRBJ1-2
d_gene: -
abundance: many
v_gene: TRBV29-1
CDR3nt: TGCAGCGTTGAACCCCAGGCGCAGGCTTCGCAGGGCTACACCTTC
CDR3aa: CSVEPQAQASQGYTF

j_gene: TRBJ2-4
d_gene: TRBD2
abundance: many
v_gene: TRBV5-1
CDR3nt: TGCGCCAGCAGCTTGTCGGCTAGCGGGGGCGGAATTCAGTACTTC
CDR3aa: CASSLSASGGGIQYF

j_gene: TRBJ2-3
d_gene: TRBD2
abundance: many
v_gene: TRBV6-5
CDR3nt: TGTGCCAGCAGTTACTCTTTAGCGGGGGGCACAGATACGCAGTATTTT
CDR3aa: CASSYSLAGGTDTQYF

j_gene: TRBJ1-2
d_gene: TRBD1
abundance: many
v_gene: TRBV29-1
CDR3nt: TGCAGCGTTCCGGGACAGGGGTACTATGGCTACACCTTC
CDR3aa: CSVPGQGYYGYTF

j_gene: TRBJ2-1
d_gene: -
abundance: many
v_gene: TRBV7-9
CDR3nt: TGTGCCAGCACTCTGTCGGGCGAGCAGTTCTTC
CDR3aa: CASTLSGEQFF

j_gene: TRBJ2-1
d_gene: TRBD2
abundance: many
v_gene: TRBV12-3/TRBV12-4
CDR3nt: TGTGCCAGCACTTTGGCGGGGGGCTACAATGAGCAGTTCTTC
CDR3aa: CASTLAGGYNEQFF

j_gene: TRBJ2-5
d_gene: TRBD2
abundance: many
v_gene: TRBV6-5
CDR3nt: TGTGCCAGCAGCCGACCGGGGGGGGAGACCCAGTACTTC
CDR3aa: CASSRPGGETQYF

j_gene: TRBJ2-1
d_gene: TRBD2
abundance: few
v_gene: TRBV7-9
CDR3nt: TGTGCCAGCAGCGCCGTACGACTAGCGGGGGGGAATGAGCAGTTCTTC
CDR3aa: CASSAVRLAGGNEQFF

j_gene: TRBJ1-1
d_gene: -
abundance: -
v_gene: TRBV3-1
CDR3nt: TGTGCCACCTCCCAAGATCGGCAATCTAGCACTGAAGCTTTCTTT
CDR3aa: CATSQDRQSSTEAFF

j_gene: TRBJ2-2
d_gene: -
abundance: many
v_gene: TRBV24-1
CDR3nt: TGTGCCACCAGTGGACAGAATATGACGAACACCGGGGAGCTGTTTTTT
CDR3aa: CATSGQNMTNTGELFF

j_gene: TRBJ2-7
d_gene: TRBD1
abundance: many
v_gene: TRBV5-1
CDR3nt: TGCGCCAGCACCCCCGGCAGGGGGTTATCCTACGAGCAGTACTTC
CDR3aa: CASTPGRGLSYEQYF

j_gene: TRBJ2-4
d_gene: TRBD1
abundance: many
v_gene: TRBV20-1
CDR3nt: TGCAGTGCTTGGACAGGGACGATGGCCAAAAACATTCAGTACTTC
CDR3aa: CSAWTGTMAKNIQYF

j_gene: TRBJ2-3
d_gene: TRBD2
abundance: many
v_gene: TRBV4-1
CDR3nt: TGCGCCAGCAGCCACGGGACTAGAGGCACAGATACGCAGTATTTT
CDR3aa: CASSHGTRGTDTQYF

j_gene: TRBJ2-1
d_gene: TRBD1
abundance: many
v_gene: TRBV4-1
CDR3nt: TGCGCCAGCAGCCTTTGGACAGGGATGAATGAGCAGTTCTTC
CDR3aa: CASSLWTGMNEQFF

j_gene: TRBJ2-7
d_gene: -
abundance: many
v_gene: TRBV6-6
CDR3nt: TGTGCGACGGGAGACAGAGCGACCTACGAGCAGTACTTC
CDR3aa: CATGDRATYEQYF

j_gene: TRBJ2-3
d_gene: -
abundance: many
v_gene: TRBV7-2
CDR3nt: TGTGCCAGCAGGCTGGGGGAATTGGGTCTTATCATCACAGATACGCAGTATTTT
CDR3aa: CASRLGELGLIITDTQYF

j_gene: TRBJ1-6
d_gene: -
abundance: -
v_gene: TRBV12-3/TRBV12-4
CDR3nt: TGTGCCAGCAGTTCTATCGGGAGGAATTCACCCCTCCACTTT
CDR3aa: CASSSIGRNSPLHF

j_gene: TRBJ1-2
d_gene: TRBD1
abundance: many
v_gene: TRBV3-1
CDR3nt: TGTGCCAGCAGCCAACCTAACGACAGGGGAAGGCTCTATGGCTACACCTTC
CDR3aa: CASSQPNDRGRLYGYTF

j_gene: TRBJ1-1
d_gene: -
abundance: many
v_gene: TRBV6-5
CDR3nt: TGTGCCAGCAGTTACGGGACACCACCCACTGAAGCTTTCTTT
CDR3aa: CASSYGTPPTEAFF

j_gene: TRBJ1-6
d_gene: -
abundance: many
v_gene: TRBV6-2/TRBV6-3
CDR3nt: TGTGCCAGCAGTAGATGGGACCGGCGGAATTCACCCCTCCACTTT
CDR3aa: CASSRWDRRNSPLHF

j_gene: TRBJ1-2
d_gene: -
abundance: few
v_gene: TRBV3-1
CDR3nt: TGTGCCAGCAGTCCTGGGACGGCACTAACTAACTATGGCTACACCTTC
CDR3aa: CASSPGTALTNYGYTF

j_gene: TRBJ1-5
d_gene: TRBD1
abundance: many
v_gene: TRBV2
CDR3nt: TGTGCCAGCAGTCCTTCGGGGACAGAACATAGCAATCAGCCCCAGCATTTT
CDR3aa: CASSPSGTEHSNQPQHF

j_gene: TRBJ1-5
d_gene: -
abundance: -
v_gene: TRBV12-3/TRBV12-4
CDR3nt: TGTGCCAGCAGTTTAGGAACACAGGGAAATCAGCCCCAGCATTTT
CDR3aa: CASSLGTQGNQPQHF

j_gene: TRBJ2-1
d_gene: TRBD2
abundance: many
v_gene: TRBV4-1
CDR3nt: TGCGCCAGCAGTTTCCCGGGCGGGGGGGCAGATGAGCAGTTCTTC
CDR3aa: CASSFPGGGADEQFF

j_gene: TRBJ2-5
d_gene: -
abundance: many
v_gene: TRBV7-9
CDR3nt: TGTGCCAGCAGCCAGGGACACAAGGGGGAGACCCAGTACTTC
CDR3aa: CASSQGHKGETQYF

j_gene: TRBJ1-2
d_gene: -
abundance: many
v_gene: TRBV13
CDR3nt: TGTGCCAGCAGCCCCGGGGCGGTCTATGGCTACACCTTC
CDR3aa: CASSPGAVYGYTF

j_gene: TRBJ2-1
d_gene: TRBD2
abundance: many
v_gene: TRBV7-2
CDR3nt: TGTGCCAGCAGCCGCCGACTAGCGGGGATATACAATGAGCAGTTCTTC
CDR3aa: CASSRRLAGIYNEQFF

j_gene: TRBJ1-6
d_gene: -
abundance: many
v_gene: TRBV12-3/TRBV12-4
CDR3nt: TGTGCCAGCAGTTTATTGTTAAACTATAATTCACCCCTCCACTTT
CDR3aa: CASSLLLNYNSPLHF

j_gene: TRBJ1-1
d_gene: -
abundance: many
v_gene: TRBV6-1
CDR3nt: TGTGCCAGCGTGGACAGCGGCGACACTGAAGCTTTCTTT
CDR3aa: CASVDSGDTEAFF

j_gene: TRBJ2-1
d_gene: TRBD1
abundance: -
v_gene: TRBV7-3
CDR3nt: TGTGCCAGCAGCTTGGGGACAGGGGGCGGCTCGGGGCTTTTAGAGGAGCAGTTCTTC
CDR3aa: CASSLGTGGGSGLLEEQFF

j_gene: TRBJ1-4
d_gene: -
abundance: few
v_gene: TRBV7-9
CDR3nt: TGTGCCAGCAGCTACAGGGACGAAAAACTGTTTTTT
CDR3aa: CASSYRDEKLFF

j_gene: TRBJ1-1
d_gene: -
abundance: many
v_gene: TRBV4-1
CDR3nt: TGCGCCAGCAGCCCCCGGGAGGTCACTGAAGCTTTCTTT
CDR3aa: CASSPREVTEAFF

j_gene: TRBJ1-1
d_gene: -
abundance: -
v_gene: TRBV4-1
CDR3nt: TGCGCCAGCAGCCAAGATTCGGGCAGTCGGAGCACTGAAGCTTTCTTT
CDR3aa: CASSQDSGSRSTEAFF

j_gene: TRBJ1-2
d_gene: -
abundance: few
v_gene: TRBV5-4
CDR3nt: TGTGCCAGCAGCTTCCAGGGGCGCGTCGAACGCGGCTACACCTTC
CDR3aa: CASSFQGRVERGYTF

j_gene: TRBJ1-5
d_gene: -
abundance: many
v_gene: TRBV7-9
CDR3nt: TGTGCCAGCAGCTCCTATAGCAATCAGCCCCAGCATTTT
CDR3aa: CASSSYSNQPQHF

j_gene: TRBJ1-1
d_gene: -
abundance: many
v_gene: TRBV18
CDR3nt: TGTGCCAGCTCACCACAAAGTCGGCGGACCATGAACACTGAAGCTTTCTTT
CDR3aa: CASSPQSRRTMNTEAFF

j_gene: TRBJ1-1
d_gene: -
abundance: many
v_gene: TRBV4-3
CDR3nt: TGCGCCAGCAGCCAAGACTTTCGGACAGTGAACACTGAAGCTTTCTTT
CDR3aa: CASSQDFRTVNTEAFF

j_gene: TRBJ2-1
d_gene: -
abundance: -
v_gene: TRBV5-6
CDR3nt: TGTGCCAGCAGCCCGGGGATCCCCTACAATGAGCAGTTCTTC
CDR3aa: CASSPGIPYNEQFF

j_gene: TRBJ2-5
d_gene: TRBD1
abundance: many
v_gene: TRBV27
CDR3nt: TGTGCCAGCAGTTTCCTCGGACAGGGAGAAGAGACCCAGTACTTC
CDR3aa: CASSFLGQGEETQYF

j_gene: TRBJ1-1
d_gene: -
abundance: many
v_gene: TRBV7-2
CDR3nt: TGTGCCAGCAGCTTAGAATCCCTCGGGATGAACACTGAAGCTTTCTTT
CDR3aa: CASSLESLGMNTEAFF

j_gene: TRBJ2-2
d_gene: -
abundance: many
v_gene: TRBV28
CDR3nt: TGTGCCAGCAGTTTGACTGACCGGGGGCTCGGGGAGCTGTTTTTT
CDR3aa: CASSLTDRGLGELFF

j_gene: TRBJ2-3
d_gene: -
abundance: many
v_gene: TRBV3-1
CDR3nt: TGTGCCAGCAGCCTCGGAGGGGGACTAAGCACAGATACGCAGTATTTT
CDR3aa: CASSLGGGLSTDTQYF

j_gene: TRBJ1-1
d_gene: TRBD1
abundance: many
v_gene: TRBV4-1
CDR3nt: TGCGCCAGCAGCCAAGGAGGACAGGGTGGCACTGAAGCTTTCTTT
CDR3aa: CASSQGGQGGTEAFF

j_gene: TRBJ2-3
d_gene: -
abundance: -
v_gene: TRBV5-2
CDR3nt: TGTGCCATCGGCCCTGGGGACACCGGCACAGATACGCAGTATTTT
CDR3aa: CAIGPGDTGTDTQYF

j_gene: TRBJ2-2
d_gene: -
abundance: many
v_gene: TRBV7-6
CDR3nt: TGTGCCAGCAGCTCTAGAGGGCCCCTTTTGATGAACGGGGAGCTGTTTTTT
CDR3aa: CASSSRGPLLMNGELFF

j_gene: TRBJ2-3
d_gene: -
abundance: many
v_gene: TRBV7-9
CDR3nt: TGTGCCAGCAGGCTTATTGGGGGATCGGCAGATACGCAGTATTTT
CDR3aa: CASRLIGGSADTQYF

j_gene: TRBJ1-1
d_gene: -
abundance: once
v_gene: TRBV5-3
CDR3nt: TGTGCCAGGAGCTTTGGGCTCCCCGGCGGCACTGAAGCTTTCTTT
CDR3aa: CARSFGLPGGTEAFF

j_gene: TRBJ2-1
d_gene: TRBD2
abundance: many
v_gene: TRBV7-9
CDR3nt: TGTGCCAGCAGCGGGACTAGTTCCTACAATGAGCAGTTCTTC
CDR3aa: CASSGTSSYNEQFF

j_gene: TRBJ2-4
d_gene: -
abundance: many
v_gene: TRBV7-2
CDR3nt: TGTGCCAGCAGCCCAGACCAGGGGTGGGACATTCAGTACTTC
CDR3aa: CASSPDQGWDIQYF

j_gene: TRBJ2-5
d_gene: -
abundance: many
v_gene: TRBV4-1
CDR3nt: TGCGCCAGCAGCCAACTTGTGACCCCCGGGACCCAGTACTTC
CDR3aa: CASSQLVTPGTQYF

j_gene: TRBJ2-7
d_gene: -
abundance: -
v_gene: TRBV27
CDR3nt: TGTGCCAGCAGTTTAGGGGACCGTAACGAGCAGTACTTC
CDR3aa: CASSLGDRNEQYF

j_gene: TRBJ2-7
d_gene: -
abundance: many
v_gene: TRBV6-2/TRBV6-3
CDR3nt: TGTGCCATAGCCAGCTTCTCCTACGAGCAGTACTTC
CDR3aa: CAIASFSYEQYF